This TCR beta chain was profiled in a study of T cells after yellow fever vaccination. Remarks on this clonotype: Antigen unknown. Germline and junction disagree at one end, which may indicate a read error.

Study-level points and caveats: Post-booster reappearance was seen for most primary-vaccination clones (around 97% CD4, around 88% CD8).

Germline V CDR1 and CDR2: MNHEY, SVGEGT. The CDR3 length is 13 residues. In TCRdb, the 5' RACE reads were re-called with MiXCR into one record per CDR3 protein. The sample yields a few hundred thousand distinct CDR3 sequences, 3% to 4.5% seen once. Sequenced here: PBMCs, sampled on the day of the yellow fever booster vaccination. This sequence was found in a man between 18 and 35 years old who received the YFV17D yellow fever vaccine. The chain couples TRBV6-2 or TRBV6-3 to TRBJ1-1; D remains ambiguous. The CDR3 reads CASRQIMNTEAFF. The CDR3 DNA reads TGTGCCAGCAGACAGATCATGAACACTGAGGCTTTCTTT.